The 18 T cell receptor beta chains reported below all come from one sample, sequenced in a study of CD8 T cells in ankylosing spondylitis (dated by TCRdb to the late 2010s). Their antigen targets remain unknown. Libraries came from 5' RACE. Instrument used: Illumina HiSeq 2500. The public reads were reprocessed in TCRdb via fastp at Q25 and MiXCR, keeping in-frame beta chains. Each record represents a unique CDR3 protein, reported with the most common genes and DNA among its rows. For this sample there are about 90,000 distinct CDR3 sequences; just under 9% appear just once. Together, the top ten hold around 30% of the sample. Overall study results and their limits: Blood from ankylosing spondylitis patients appeared to be characterized by a TCR beta motif made up of several highly homologous amino acid variants.

What was sequenced was blood, either unsorted or a sorted T cell fraction (not recorded which). All receptors derive from a male donor with ankylosing spondylitis.

This clonotype was picked up a small number of times. J is TRBJ2-3 and V is TRBV28, with unresolved D. V was cut by 6 bases and J by 0 bases, with 13 bases left in between. This CDR3 has 15 amino acids. In germline, CDR1 is MDHEN, CDR2 SYDVKM. CDR3 DNA sequence: TGTGCCAGCAGACCCATCCTGGCGAGCACAGATACGCAGTATTTT. Translated, it gives CASRPILASTDTQYF.

V and J are TRBV12-3 or TRBV12-4 and TRBJ1-5; D remains ambiguous. CDR3 length: 14 amino acids. V was shortened by 2 bases and J by 4 bases, with 9 bases between the two germline ends. The CDR3 loop reads CASSLPGINQPQHF. CDR3 bases: TGTGCCAGCAGTTTACCGGGGATAAATCAGCCCCAGCATTTT.

This clonotype was recorded at least ten times. The junction departs from germline at one end; a sequencing error may be responsible. The J gene is TRBJ2-2, the V gene TRBV7-9; TRBD2 matches 7 bases. The CDR3 totals 15 residues. Germline V lookup: CDR1 SEHNR, CDR2 FQNEAQ (reference sequence). This CDR3 reads CASSLTGGGTGELFF. CDR3 DNA: TGCGCCAGCAGCTTGACGGGAGGAGGCACCGGGGAGCTGTTTTTT.

The table lists this clonotype with a few counts. V gene TRBV14 combines with J gene TRBJ2-7; the D call may be TRBD1 or TRBD2 (5 bases each). V lost 4 bases to trimming and J lost 2 bases, with 12 bases between them. CDR1 and CDR2 from the germline V gene are SGHDN and FVKESK. This CDR3 contains 14 residues. CDR3 region: CASSRGDVTYEQYF. The DNA for the CDR3 is TGTGCCAGCAGCCGAGGGGACGTTACCTACGAGCAGTACTTC.

The table lists this clonotype with a few counts. The genes are TRBV30 and TRBJ1-5, with 10 bases matching TRBD1. The CDR3 extends over 13 amino acids. CDR1 and CDR2 (germline): GTSNPN, SVGIG (reference sequence). Trimming cost V 5 bases and J 6 bases; bases outside gene matches: 4. The CDR3 bases are TGTGCCTGGGGGAGACAGGGGGCTCAGCCCCAGCATTTT. This translates into CAWGRQGAQPQHF.

This clonotype was picked up a small number of times. The CDR3 spells CASSQTSGTHHAYEQYF. The CDR3 nucleotides are TGTGCCAGCAGTCAGACTAGCGGGACCCACCATGCCTACGAGCAGTACTTC. The rearrangement links TRBV2 to TRBJ2-7; 11 nucleotides line up with TRBD2. The CDR3 sequence is 17 residues long. With 5 bases clipped from V and 2 bases from J, the junction kept 11 bases outside the gene matches. Looked up from germline, CDR1 is SNHLY and CDR2 is FYNNEI.

This clonotype was detected only a few times. V gene TRBV7-9 combines with J gene TRBJ2-1; 7 bases map to TRBD2. V trimming: 5 bases; J trimming: 7 bases; junction bases outside the gene matches: 11. The length of the CDR3 is 15 residues. Germline CDR1 and CDR2: SEHNR and FQNEAQ (reference sequence). The CDR3 DNA reads TGTGCCAGCAGCCAGATTGGCGGGAGTAAGAATGAGCAGTTCTTC. Amino acid sequence: CASSQIGGSKNEQFF.

This clonotype was observed many times. The chain has TRBV10-3 and TRBJ2-5; TRBD2 aligns across 12 bases. The CDR3 covers 18 residues. V dropped 0 bases and J dropped 1; count of bases not matched to a gene: 6. The V gene's germline CDR1 is ENHRY and CDR2 SYGVKD. CDR3 DNA sequence: TGTGCCATCAGTGAGTCGGCACTAGCGGGAGGAACCCAAGAGACCCAGTACTTC. It is translated as CAISESALAGGTQETQYF.

This clonotype turned up a few times. The chain links TRBV4-1 to TRBJ2-3, with unresolved D. Germline V CDR1 and CDR2: MGHRA, YSYEKL. This CDR3 has 16 residues. V dropped 0 bases and J dropped 3 bases, with 13 bases sitting between them. The CDR3 sequence: CASSQETLFRTDTQYF. The DNA for the CDR3 is TGCGCCAGCAGCCAAGAAACGTTATTCCGGACAGATACGCAGTATTTT.

The chain carries TRBV7-2 and TRBJ2-7, with 7 bases that match TRBD1. This CDR3 comprises 14 residues. Germline V gene data show CDR1 as SGHTA and CDR2 as FQGNSA. Trimming took 3 bases from V and 5 from J; bases not matched to a gene: 7. CDR3 sequence reads: CASSLLGTAHEQYF. The CDR3 DNA follows: TGTGCCAGCAGCTTGCTTGGGACAGCTCACGAGCAGTACTTC.

This clonotype came up many times. The chain combines TRBV7-8 with TRBJ2-1; 8 bases align to TRBD1. After removal of 4 bases from V and 9 bases from J, the junction contained 8 bases not matched to a gene. The CDR3 is made up of 14 amino acids. Germline lookup yields CDR1 SGHVS and CDR2 FQNEAQ. CDR3 coding DNA: TGTGCCAGCAGCTCCCAGGACAGGGCGCCTGAGCAGTTCTTC. It translates to CASSSQDRAPEQFF.

This clonotype came up many times. The chain has TRBV12-3 or TRBV12-4 and TRBJ2-1, with 11 bases matching TRBD2. V shed 3 bases, J shed 3 bases, and the junction held 7 bases outside the gene matches. CDR3 length equals 17 residues. CDR3 loop: CASSFWGLAEDYNEQFF. The DNA of the CDR3 is TGTGCCAGCAGTTTCTGGGGACTAGCGGAAGACTACAATGAGCAGTTCTTC.

This clonotype appeared a few times. The chain links TRBV12-3 or TRBV12-4 to TRBJ1-2; D may be TRBD1 (5 bases). Trimming pared 2 bases from V and 2 bases from J, leaving 9 bases between. The CDR3 consists of 14 residues. Here the CDR3 DNA reads TGTGCCAGCAGTTTAAGGGGACCGAACTATGGCTACACCTTC. It codes for CASSLRGPNYGYTF.

There are many counts of this clonotype. The V and J genes are TRBV12-3 or TRBV12-4 and TRBJ1-4; D remains ambiguous. Trimming removed 7 bases at V and 4 bases at J, with 16 bases between. The CDR3 loop spans 15 amino acids. The CDR3 DNA sequence: TGTGCCAGCACCCCAGCCGGGCCCGGTAATGAAAAACTGTTTTTT. This translates into CASTPAGPGNEKLFF.

This clonotype was detected ten times or more. This chain uses TRBV20-1 with TRBJ2-7; 7 nucleotides line up with TRBD2. The V and J ends lost 1 base and 2 bases, in that order; junction bases with no gene match: 5. The CDR3 sequence is 14 residues long. Germline V gives CDR1 DFQATT, CDR2 SNEGSKA (reference sequence). The CDR3 DNA is TGCAGTGCTAGAGTACTGGGGGGGACCTACGAGCAGTACTTC. Translation gives CSARVLGGTYEQYF.

This clonotype occurred many times. The chain combines TRBV24-1 with TRBJ2-1; D call uncertain. The CDR3 consists of 14 residues. Per the germline V gene, CDR1 is KGHDR and CDR2 is SFDVKD. The ends were cut back, 0 bases at V and 6 bases at J, with 8 bases in the middle. The CDR3 sequence is CATSDLSRANEQFF. The CDR3 coding sequence is TGTGCCACCAGTGATTTGAGTAGAGCCAATGAGCAGTTCTTC.

This CDR3 reads CSVGEGSSSYEQYF. CDR3 bases: TGCAGCGTTGGGGAGGGCTCAAGCTCCTACGAGCAGTACTTC. The chain combines TRBV29-1 with TRBJ2-7; 7 bases are a match to TRBD2. CDR1 is SQVTM, CDR2 ANQGSEA, per germline. There are 14 residues in the CDR3. V trimming: 4 bases; J trimming: 0 bases; junction bases outside the gene matches: 6.

This clonotype showed up just a few times. V and J are TRBV6-4 and TRBJ2-3; 7 nucleotides line up with TRBD2. In germline, CDR1 is MRHNA, CDR2 SNTAGT. The CDR3 has 14 amino acids. Trimming took 3 bases from V and 5 from J; bases not matched to a gene: 5. In DNA, the CDR3 is TGTGCCAGCAGTGATTCAGGACTAGGAGATACGCAGTATTTT. Translation gives CASSDSGLGDTQYF.